Listed here are 19 T cell receptor beta chains from one sample, sequenced in a study of T cells in localized non-small cell lung cancer. Sequencing used immunoSEQ multiplex PCR; TCRdb keeps in-frame clones, though not all of them. This table has about 16,000 clones, 89% appearing once. The specimen was peripheral blood, collected before any cancer treatment. The origin of the receptors is a female donor over 55 with stage III squamous cell lung carcinoma.

The chain has TRBV6-1 and TRBJ2-5; D possibly corresponds to TRBD2 (7 bases). In germline, CDR1 is MNHNS, CDR2 SASEGT. V was clipped by 4 bases and J by 5 bases, with 17 bases between them. The CDR3 sequence is 15 residues long. The CDR3 spells CASSVRGRGAETQYF. The CDR3 coding sequence is TGTGCCAGCAGTGTGAGAGGACGGGGGGCGGAGACCCAGTACTTC.

Worth noting for this clone: The germline gene is not matched at one end of the junction; a read error may be the cause. CDR3 amino acids: CASSFGASGTGIDF. The CDR3 DNA reads as TGCGCCAGCAGCTTTGGGGCCTCCGGGACAGGCATAGACTTC. The rearrangement joins TRBV5-1 to TRBJ1-2, with TRBD1 identical over 8 bases. Germline CDR1 reads SGHRS; CDR2 reads YFSETQ. This CDR3 has 14 amino acids.

The chain combines TRBV7-2 with TRBJ2-7, with 8 nucleotides matching TRBD1. Germline CDR1 reads SGHTA; CDR2 reads FQGNSA. The CDR3 runs 15 residues. The V segment lost 5 bases and the J segment 2 bases; nucleotides outside the gene matches: 8. CDR3 coding DNA: TGTGCCAGCAGCACGCGGACAGGGAGCCCCTACGAGCAGTACTTC. Protein product: CASSTRTGSPYEQYF.

The CDR3, as DNA: TGCGCCAGCAGCCCCACGAAGGCGGGCCCTGGGGAGACCCAGTACTTC. Protein sequence: CASSPTKAGPGETQYF. The gene calls are TRBV4-1 and TRBJ2-5, with a weak D call TRBD2 (5 bases). With 4 bases removed from V and 5 bases from J, the gap between germline ends came to 20 bases. The CDR3 runs 16 residues. Germline CDR1 is MGHRA and CDR2 is YSYEKL.

The chain has TRBV4-1 and TRBJ2-5; TRBD2 matches 8 bases. CDR1 MGHRA and CDR2 YSYEKL come from the germline V gene. The length of the CDR3 is 14 residues. Trimming removed 9 bases from V and 4 bases from J; junction bases left unmatched: 10. CDR3 nucleotides: TGCGCCAGAATAATGACTAGCGTCCCAGAGACCCAGTACTTC. Amino acids: CARIMTSVPETQYF.

V usage is TRBV7-9 and J usage is TRBJ1-4; unclear D gene. Germline V gene data show CDR1 as SEHNR and CDR2 as FQNEAQ (reference sequence). The CDR3 is 15 amino acids. V was cut by 5 bases and J by 3 bases, with 13 bases left in between. CDR3 coding DNA: TGTGCCAGCAGCCCCCGGGAGGGAGCTAATGAAAAACTGTTTTTT. As protein: CASSPREGANEKLFF.

The chain is built from TRBV28 and TRBJ2-5; 7 bases align to TRBD1. The CDR3 has 18 residues. CDR1 MDHEN and CDR2 SYDVKM come from the germline V gene. J lost 2 bases, V lost 5 bases, and 17 bases had no gene match. Here the CDR3 DNA reads TGTGCCAGCAGTCGCCGGGACAGCCTTAAAGGGTCACAAGAGACCCAGTACTTC. As protein: CASSRRDSLKGSQETQYF.

This clone appeared a single time. This chain joins TRBV19 and TRBJ2-7; D call uncertain. CDR3 length equals 16 residues. V lost 2 bases, J lost 1 base, and 15 bases lay in between. Germline CDR1 LNHDA, CDR2 SQIVND (reference sequence). The CDR3 DNA reads TGTGCCAGTAGTATATCGACGGCGGAGCCATCCTACGAGCAGTACTTC. As protein: CASSISTAEPSYEQYF.

The gene calls are TRBV5-1 and TRBJ2-2, with unresolved D. CDR1 is SGHRS, CDR2 YFSETQ, per germline. The V end lost 4 bases, the J end lost 6 bases, and 7 bases lay between the germline ends. The CDR3 is 12 residues long. CDR3 in amino acids: CASSPVPGELFF. Here the CDR3 DNA reads TGCGCCAGCAGCCCTGTCCCCGGGGAGCTGTTTTTT.

This CDR3 reads CASSLNRRSTGELFF. The CDR3 nucleotides are TGTGCCAGCAGCCTTAACAGGAGAAGCACCGGGGAGCTGTTTTTT. The chain is built from TRBV6-1 and TRBJ2-2, with D tentatively TRBD1 (5 bases). Per germline, CDR1 MNHNS and CDR2 SASEGT. This CDR3 comprises 15 residues. V was trimmed by 6 bases and J by 4 bases, leaving 15 bases between them.

The J gene is TRBJ2-5, the V gene TRBV4-1, with TRBD2 identical over 14 bases. With 4 bases clipped from V and 5 bases from J, the junction kept 12 bases outside the gene matches. Looked up from germline, CDR1 is MGHRA and CDR2 is YSYEKL. The CDR3 extends over 18 amino acids. The CDR3 region has the DNA TGCGCCAGCAGCCGGCGCCCGGGACTAGCGGGAGCGGAGGAGACCCAGTACTTC. Translating gives CASSRRPGLAGAEETQYF.

The J gene is TRBJ1-5, the V gene TRBV7-9; a weak D match, TRBD1 (6 bases). V lost 4 bases and J 2 bases, leaving 12 bases between the germline ends. The CDR3 contains 15 residues. Germline CDR1 SEHNR, CDR2 FQNEAQ (reference sequence). As DNA, the CDR3 is TGTGCCAGCAGCTCCCACAGGGCAGGCAATCAGCCCCAGCATTTT. This codes for CASSSHRAGNQPQHF.

The chain couples TRBV28 to TRBJ1-4, with D unresolved. The ends were cut back, 2 bases at V and 0 bases at J, with 13 bases in the middle. The germline CDR1 and CDR2 sequences are MDHEN and SYDVKM. The CDR3 loop spans 17 amino acids. CDR3: CASSLGLLTATNEKLFF. DNA of the CDR3: TGTGCCAGCAGTTTAGGCCTCCTAACTGCAACTAATGAAAAACTGTTTTTT.

This rearrangement joins TRBV7-8 to TRBJ1-3; D ambiguous. The CDR3 totals 13 residues. V was clipped by 3 bases and J by 1 base, with 4 bases between them. Germline V CDR1 and CDR2: SGHVS, FQNEAQ. Written as DNA, the CDR3 is TGTGCCAGCAGCTTCGCTTCTGGAAACACCATATATTTT. It is translated as CASSFASGNTIYF. The variable domain in full, completed from reference TRBV7-8 and TRBJ1-3, reads GAGVSQSPRYKVAKRGQDVALRCDPISGHVSLFWYQQALGQGPEFLTYFQNEAQLDKSGLPSDRFFAERPEGSVSTLKIQRTQQEDSAVYLCASSFASGNTIYFGEGSWLTVV.

V is TRBV2 and J is TRBJ1-4; D is possibly TRBD1 (5 bases). V was pared by 6 bases and J by 7 bases, with 15 bases between. Germline-derived CDR1 and CDR2 are SNHLY and FYNNEI. This CDR3 spans 14 amino acids. CDR3 DNA: TGTGCCAGCAGCGAACAGAGGGGAGGTGAAAAACTGTTTTTT. Its translation: CASSEQRGGEKLFF. Together with reference TRBV2 and TRBJ1-4, the CDR3 gives the full variable domain: EPEVTQTPSHQVTQMGQEVILRCVPISNHLYFYWYRQILGQKVEFLVSFYNNEISEKSEIFDDQFSVERPDGSNFTLKIRSTKLEDSAMYFCASSEQRGGEKLFFGSGTQLSVL.

This clone was seen only once. The chain has TRBV9 and TRBJ1-1, with TRBD1 matching over 7 bases. CDR1 SGDLS and CDR2 YYNGEE come from the germline V gene. J gave up 4 bases and V 2 bases, and 8 bases lay outside the gene matches. The CDR3 runs to 15 residues. CDR3 loop: CASSVLQGRGTEAFF. The CDR3 DNA sequence: TGTGCCAGCAGCGTCTTACAGGGGAGGGGCACTGAAGCTTTCTTT.

This rearrangement joins TRBV4-1 to TRBJ2-5, with 12 bases identical to TRBD2. The germline V gene has CDR1 MGHRA and CDR2 YSYEKL. The CDR3 is made up of 16 amino acids. J was trimmed by 4 bases and V by 3 bases; bases with no gene match: 6. The CDR3 DNA reads as TGCGCCAGCAGCCAGGAACTAGCGGGAGGCGGAGAGACCCAGTACTTC. Protein sequence: CASSQELAGGGETQYF.

This rearrangement joins TRBV6-6 to TRBJ1-1; perhaps TRBD1 as D (6 bases). This CDR3 is 14 amino acids long. The V and J ends lost 6 bases and 0 bases respectively, with 11 bases between them. The germline V gene encodes CDR1 MNHNY and CDR2 SVGAGI (reference sequence). CDR3 loop: CASSSGGLNTEAFF. For the CDR3, the DNA is TGTGCCAGCAGCTCGGGGGGGCTGAACACTGAAGCTTTCTTT.

The chain combines TRBV5-1 with TRBJ1-2; TRBD1 matches at 10 bases. CDR3 length equals 13 residues. V was clipped by 5 bases and J by 6 bases; unmatched bases: 4. The V gene's germline CDR1 is SGHRS and CDR2 YFSETQ. The DNA of the CDR3 is TGCGCCAGCAGACTTGGACAGGGGGATGGCTACACCTTC. Protein sequence: CASRLGQGDGYTF.